A single sample gave rise to the 7 T cell receptor beta chains below, sequenced in a study of blood T cell repertoires in COVID-19. This table comes from immunoSEQ multiplex PCR, and its TCRdb copy is limited to in-frame clones, with some not included. The sample records 100,000 to 150,000 clones, around 88% being singletons. Material for sequencing was peripheral blood. The receptors stem from a man aged 45-65 years with acute or convalescent COVID-19.

The chain uses TRBV6-5 and TRBJ2-5; TRBD2 aligns across 7 bases. CDR1 and CDR2 from the germline V gene are MNHEY and SVGAGI. The CDR3 has 13 residues. The V gene end was trimmed by 7 bases and the J gene end by 5 bases; junction bases not matched to a gene: 7. CDR3 loop: CASKNSGLETQYF. DNA of the CDR3: TGTGCCAGCAAAAATAGCGGGTTGGAGACCCAGTACTTC.

This clone has a single count. The chain links TRBV15 to TRBJ1-5; tentative D call: TRBD1 (6 bases). The CDR3 sequence is 19 residues long. The germline CDR1 and CDR2 sequences are LNHNV and YYDKDF (reference sequence). V was shortened by 0 bases and J by 4 bases, with 22 bases between the two germline ends. In DNA form, the CDR3 reads TGTGCCACCAGCAGAGATCAGGGCGGACAGTCTATACTTAATCAGCCCCAGCATTTT. Its translation is CATSRDQGGQSILNQPQHF. Looking up the rest from reference TRBV15 and TRBJ1-5 gives the full variable domain: DAMVIQNPRYQVTQFGKPVTLSCSQTLNHNVMYWYQQKSSQAPKLLFHYYDKDFNNEADTPDNFQSRRPNTSFCFLDIRSPGLGDTAMYLCATSRDQGGQSILNQPQHFGDGTRLSIL.

In nucleotides, the CDR3 is TGCGCCAGCAGGGATCAGGGGCCGAACACTGAAGCTTTCTTT. Translating gives CASRDQGPNTEAFF. The chain employs TRBV5-1 and TRBJ1-1; a possible D gene is TRBD1 (6 bases). Per the germline V gene, CDR1 is SGHRS and CDR2 is YFSETQ. CDR3 length: 14 residues. V gave up 5 bases and J gave up 1 base, with 12 bases separating them.

The rearrangement joins TRBV11-2 to TRBJ1-1; possibly TRBD1 for D (6 bases). V was clipped by 5 bases and J by 1 base, with 17 bases between them. This CDR3 is built from 16 residues. Germline loops: CDR1 SGHAT, CDR2 FQNNGV. This chain's CDR3 is CASSRQTGGRNTEAFF. In DNA, the CDR3 is TGTGCCAGCAGCCGGCAGACGGGGGGCCGGAACACTGAAGCTTTCTTT.

CDR3 sequence: CASMMSGRIQGDEQYF. Written as DNA, the CDR3 is TGTGCCAGCATGATGAGCGGGAGGATACAGGGGGACGAGCAGTACTTC. The chain has TRBV2 and TRBJ2-7, with D possibly TRBD2 on 9 matching bases. Trimming left V 7 bases short and J 5 bases short, with 24 bases between. The length of the CDR3 is 16 residues. Germline CDR1 and CDR2: SNHLY and FYNNEI.

The chain joins TRBV18 to TRBJ2-1, with unresolved D. The CDR3 consists of 16 residues. Germline V gives CDR1 KGHSH, CDR2 LQKENI. Trimming cost V 0 bases and J 6 bases, with 15 bases left between them. The CDR3 sequence is CASSPPSTRVINEQFF. The CDR3 region has the DNA TGTGCCAGCTCACCACCGAGTACCCGAGTCATCAATGAGCAGTTCTTC.

V gene TRBV2 combines with J gene TRBJ1-1; weak D call: TRBD1 (6 bases). Germline-derived CDR1 and CDR2 are SNHLY and FYNNEI. The CDR3 extends over 12 amino acids. Deletions cut 6 bases from V and 6 bases from J, with 11 bases between. The CDR3 DNA reads TGTGCCAGCAGACCGGACAGACCTGAAGCTTTCTTT. Amino acid sequence: CASRPDRPEAFF. Using reference TRBV2 and TRBJ1-1 for the parts outside the CDR3, the full variable domain is EPEVTQTPSHQVTQMGQEVILRCVPISNHLYFYWYRQILGQKVEFLVSFYNNEISEKSEIFDDQFSVERPDGSNFTLKIRSTKLEDSAMYFCASRPDRPEAFFGQGTRLTVV.